This TCR beta chain originates from a study of siplizumab effects on memory and regulatory T cells. This CDR3 spans 15 amino acids. Trimming shortened V by 6 bases and J by 7 bases, and 18 bases separated the two germline ends. Germline lookup yields CDR1 MNHNS and CDR2 SASEGT. The table came from immunoSEQ multiplex PCR; TCRdb's copy has only in-frame clones and leaves some out. The sample holds 90,000 to 110,000 clones, about 91% seen once. What was sequenced was Tregs sorted from blood. The receptor was isolated from a human donor in good health. The rearrangement joins TRBV6-1 to TRBJ2-2; a possible D gene is TRBD1 (6 bases). CDR3 in DNA: TGTGCCAGCAGACAGGGATGGCGTGAGAGCGGGGAGCTGTTTTTT. This sequence encodes CASRQGWRESGELFF.